This T cell receptor (beta chain) is drawn from a study of T cell responses to AZD1222 COVID-19 vaccine. TCRdb keeps only in-frame clones here, not all; method: immunoSEQ multiplex PCR. Of around 200,000 clones in the sample, under 95% were seen once. As regards this clone: Its antigen is still unknown.

This CDR3 spans 11 amino acids. Trimming took off 4 bases at V and 6 bases at J, with 7 bases between the two ends. The V gene's germline CDR1 is WSHSY and CDR2 SAAADI. Study-wide results and caveats: The sample set comprised mostly white British donors with more females, and clonal diversity was possibly underestimated.

The receptor's source is an adult in good health. The sample here was peripheral blood, taken on day 0 of AZD1222 vaccination. The rearrangement links TRBV10-2 to TRBJ2-7, with D hard to call. The CDR3 loop reads CASSGTGEQYF. CDR3 DNA: TGCGCCAGCAGTGGAACGGGCGAGCAGTACTTC.